The present TCR beta chain was sequenced within a study of blood T cell repertoires in COVID-19. Losses at the gene ends were 4 bases for V and 5 bases for J; bases not matched to a gene: 4. Looked up from germline, CDR1 is SGHRS and CDR2 is YFSETQ. The CDR3 is 14 amino acids. Assay used: immunoSEQ multiplex PCR; TCRdb lists only in-frame clones, some missing. The repertoire includes over 85,000 clones, 65% to 80% of them detected once, and about 7.1% sits in the top ten. The receptor was isolated from a woman in her fifties or sixties with acute or convalescent COVID-19. Sequencing was done on a sample of peripheral blood. This chain links TRBV5-1 with TRBJ1-4; 8 nucleotides agree with TRBD1. Here the CDR3 reads CASSIGTGNEKLFF. The CDR3 DNA is TGCGCCAGCAGCATTGGGACAGGAAATGAAAAACTGTTTTTT.